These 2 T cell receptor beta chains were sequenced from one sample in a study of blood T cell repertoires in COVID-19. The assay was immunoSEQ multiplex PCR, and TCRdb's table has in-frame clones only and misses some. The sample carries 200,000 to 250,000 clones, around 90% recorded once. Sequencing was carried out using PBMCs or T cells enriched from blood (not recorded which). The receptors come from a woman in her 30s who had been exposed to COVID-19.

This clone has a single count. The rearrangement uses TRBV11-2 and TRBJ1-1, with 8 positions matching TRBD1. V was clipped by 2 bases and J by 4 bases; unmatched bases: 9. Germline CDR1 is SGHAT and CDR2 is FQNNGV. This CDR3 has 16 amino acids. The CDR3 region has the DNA TGTGCCAGCAGCTTATTGACGGACAGGGTCACCACTGAAGCTTTCTTT. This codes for CASSLLTDRVTTEAFF. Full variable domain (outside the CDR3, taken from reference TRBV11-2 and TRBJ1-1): EAGVAQSPRYKIIEKRQSVAFWCNPISGHATLYWYQQILGQGPKLLIQFQNNGVVDDSQLPKDRFSAERLKGVDSTLKIQPAKLEDSAVYLCASSLLTDRVTTEAFFGQGTRLTVV.

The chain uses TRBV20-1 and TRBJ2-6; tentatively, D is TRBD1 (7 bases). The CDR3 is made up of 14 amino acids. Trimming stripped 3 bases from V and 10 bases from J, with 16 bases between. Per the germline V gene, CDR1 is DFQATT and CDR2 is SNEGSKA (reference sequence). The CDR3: CSASQGGQPNVLTF. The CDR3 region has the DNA TGCAGTGCTAGTCAGGGGGGCCAGCCTAACGTCCTGACTTTC.